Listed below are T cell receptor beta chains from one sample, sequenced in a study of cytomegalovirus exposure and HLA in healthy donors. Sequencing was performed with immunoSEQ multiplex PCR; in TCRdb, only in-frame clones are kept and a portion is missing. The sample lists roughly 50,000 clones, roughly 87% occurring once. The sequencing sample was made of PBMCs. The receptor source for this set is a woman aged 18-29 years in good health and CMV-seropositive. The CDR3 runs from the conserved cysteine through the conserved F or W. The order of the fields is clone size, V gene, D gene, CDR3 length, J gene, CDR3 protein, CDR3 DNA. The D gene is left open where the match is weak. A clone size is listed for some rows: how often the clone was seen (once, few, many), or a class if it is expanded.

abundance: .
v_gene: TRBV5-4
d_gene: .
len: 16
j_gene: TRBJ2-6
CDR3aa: CASSLDGASGANVLTF
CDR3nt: TGTGCCAGCAGCTTGGACGGAGCCTCTGGGGCCAACGTCCTGACTTTC

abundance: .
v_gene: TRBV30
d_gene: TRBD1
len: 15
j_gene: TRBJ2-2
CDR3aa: CAWSGDRVNTGELFF
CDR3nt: TGTGCCTGGAGTGGGGACAGGGTGAACACCGGGGAGCTGTTTTTT

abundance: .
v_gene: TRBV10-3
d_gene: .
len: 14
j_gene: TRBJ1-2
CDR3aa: CAIRDRTGNYGYTF
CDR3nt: TGTGCCATCAGGGATCGGACGGGAAACTATGGCTACACCTTC

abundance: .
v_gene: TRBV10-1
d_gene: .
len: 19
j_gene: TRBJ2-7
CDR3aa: CASSSIGGLRASLKYEQYF
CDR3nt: TGCGCCAGCAGTAGTATAGGTGGTTTAAGGGCTAGCCTTAAATACGAGCAGTACTTC

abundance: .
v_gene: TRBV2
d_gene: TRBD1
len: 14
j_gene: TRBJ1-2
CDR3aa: CASTQTGGFLSYTF
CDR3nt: TGTGCCAGCACGCAGACAGGGGGCTTCTTGAGCTACACCTTC

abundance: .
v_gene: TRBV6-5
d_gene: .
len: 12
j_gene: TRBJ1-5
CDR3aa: CASRIHDQPQHF
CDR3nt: TGTGCCAGCAGGATACATGATCAGCCCCAGCATTTT

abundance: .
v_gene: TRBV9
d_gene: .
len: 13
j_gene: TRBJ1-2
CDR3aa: CASSVSEIYGYTF
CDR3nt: TGTGCCAGCAGCGTTTCAGAAATCTATGGCTACACCTTC

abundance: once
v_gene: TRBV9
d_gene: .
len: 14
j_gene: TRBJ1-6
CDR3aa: CASSVVGELSPLHF
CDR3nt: TGTGCCAGCAGCGTAGTAGGGGAACTCTCACCCCTCCACTTT

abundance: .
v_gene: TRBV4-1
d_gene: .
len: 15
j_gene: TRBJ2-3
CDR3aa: CASSQPAEATDTQYF
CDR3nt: TGCGCCAGCAGCCAACCCGCAGAGGCCACAGATACGCAGTATTTT

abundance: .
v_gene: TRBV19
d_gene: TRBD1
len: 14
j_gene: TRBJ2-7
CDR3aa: CASRSRGQVEEQYF
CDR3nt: TGTGCCAGTAGGAGCAGGGGACAGGTCGAGGAGCAGTACTTC

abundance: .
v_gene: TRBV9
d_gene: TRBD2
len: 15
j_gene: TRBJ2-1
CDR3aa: CASTPERDSPNEQFF
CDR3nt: TGTGCCAGCACCCCCGAGCGGGACTCACCGAATGAGCAGTTCTTC

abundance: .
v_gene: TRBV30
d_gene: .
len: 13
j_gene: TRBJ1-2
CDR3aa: CAWSVGVNYGYTF
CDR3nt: TGTGCCTGGAGCGTCGGGGTTAACTATGGCTACACCTTC

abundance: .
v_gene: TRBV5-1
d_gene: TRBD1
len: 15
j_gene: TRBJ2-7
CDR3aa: CASSLGQGAVHEQYF
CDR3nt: TGCGCCAGCAGCCTAGGACAGGGGGCCGTCCACGAGCAGTACTTC

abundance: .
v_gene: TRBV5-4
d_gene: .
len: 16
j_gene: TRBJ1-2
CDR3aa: CASSLHTGTRDYGYTF
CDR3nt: TGTGCCAGCAGCCTACACACAGGGACGAGAGACTATGGCTACACCTTC

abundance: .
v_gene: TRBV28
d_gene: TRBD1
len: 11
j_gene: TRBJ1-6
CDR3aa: CASSVGTAVHF
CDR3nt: TGTGCCAGCAGTGTGGGGACAGCGGTCCACTTT

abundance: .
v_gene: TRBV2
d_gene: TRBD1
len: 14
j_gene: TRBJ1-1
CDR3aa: CASKKTGANTEAFF
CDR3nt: TGTGCCAGCAAAAAGACAGGGGCGAACACTGAAGCTTTCTTT

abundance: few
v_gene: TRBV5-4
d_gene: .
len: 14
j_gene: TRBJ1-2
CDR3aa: CASSDPTGAPGYTF
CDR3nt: TGTGCCAGCAGCGACCCCACAGGAGCCCCAGGCTACACCTTC

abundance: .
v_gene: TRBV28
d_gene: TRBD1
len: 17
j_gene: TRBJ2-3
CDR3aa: CASRSPADRFWADTQYF
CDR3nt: TGTGCCAGCAGGTCCCCCGCGGACAGGTTTTGGGCAGATACGCAGTATTTT

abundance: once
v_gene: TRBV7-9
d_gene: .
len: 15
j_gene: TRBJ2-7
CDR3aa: CASSLESTGMSEQYF
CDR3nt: TGTGCCAGCAGCTTAGAATCCACGGGGATGTCGGAGCAGTACTTC

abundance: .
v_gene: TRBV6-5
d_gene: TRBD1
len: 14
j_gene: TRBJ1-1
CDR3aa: CASSYDRANTEAFF
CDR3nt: TGTGCCAGCAGTTACGACAGGGCGAACACTGAAGCTTTCTTT

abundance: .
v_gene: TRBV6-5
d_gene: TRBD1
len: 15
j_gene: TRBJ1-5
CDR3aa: CASSGQVNSNQPQHF
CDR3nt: TGTGCCAGCAGTGGACAGGTTAATAGCAATCAGCCCCAGCATTTT

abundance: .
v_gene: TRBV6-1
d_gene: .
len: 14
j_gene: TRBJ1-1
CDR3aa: CASSEWARNTEAFF
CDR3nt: TGTGCCAGCAGTGAATGGGCTCGGAACACTGAAGCTTTCTTT

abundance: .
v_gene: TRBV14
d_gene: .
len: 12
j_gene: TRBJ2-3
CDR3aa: CASSRLADTQYF
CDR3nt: TGTGCCAGCAGCCGATTAGCAGATACGCAGTATTTT